The clone carrying this T cell receptor (beta chain) showed up just a few times. The record originates from a study of blood T cell repertoires in COVID-19. In the study overall: The United States, Italy and Spain provided the acute and convalescent COVID-19 samples. Sources were T cells, B-cell-depleted T cells, or PBMCs; the material itself was cDNA or gDNA.

Authors' processing steps: Reference gene primer amplification gave estimated nucleated cell counts. The table came from immunoSEQ multiplex PCR; TCRdb's copy has only in-frame clones and leaves some out. That table supplies the V and J calls and clone size; D and trimming were determined from the DNA. The top ten clones hold about 7.2% of a sample with some 88,000 clones, less than 90% of them seen once. CDR3 length: 15 residues. CDR1 and CDR2 (germline): SGHAT, FQNNGV. Losses at the gene ends were 4 bases for V and 3 bases for J; bases not matched to a gene: 8. The receptor was derived from a man aged 55 to 70 with acute or convalescent COVID-19. The chain has TRBV11-2 and TRBJ2-7; TRBD1 agrees at 8 bases. The source material was peripheral blood. CDR3 region: CASSSPGTGYYEQYF. CDR3 nucleotides: TGTGCCAGCAGCTCACCCGGGACAGGCTACTACGAGCAGTACTTC. The whole variable domain, remainder taken from reference TRBV11-2 and TRBJ2-7, is EAGVAQSPRYKIIEKRQSVAFWCNPISGHATLYWYQQILGQGPKLLIQFQNNGVVDDSQLPKDRFSAERLKGVDSTLKIQPAKLEDSAVYLCASSSPGTGYYEQYFGPGTRLTVT.